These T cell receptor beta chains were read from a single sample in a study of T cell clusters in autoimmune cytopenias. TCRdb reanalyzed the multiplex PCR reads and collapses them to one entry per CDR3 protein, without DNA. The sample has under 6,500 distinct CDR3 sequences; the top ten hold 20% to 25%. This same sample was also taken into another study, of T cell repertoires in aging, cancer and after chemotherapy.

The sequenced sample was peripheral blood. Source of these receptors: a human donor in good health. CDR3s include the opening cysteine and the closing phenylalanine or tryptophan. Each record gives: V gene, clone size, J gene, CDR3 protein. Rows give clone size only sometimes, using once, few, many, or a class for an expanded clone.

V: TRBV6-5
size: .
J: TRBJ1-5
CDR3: CASSHSEPQHF

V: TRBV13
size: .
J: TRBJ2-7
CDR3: CASSPRVASSYEQYF

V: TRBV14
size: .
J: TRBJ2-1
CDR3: CASSRGTEISYNEQFF

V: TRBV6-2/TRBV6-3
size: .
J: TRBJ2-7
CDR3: CASSPHRSALRYEQYF

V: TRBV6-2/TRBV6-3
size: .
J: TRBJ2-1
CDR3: CASSRAGGNLHNEQFF

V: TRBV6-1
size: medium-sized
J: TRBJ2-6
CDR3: CASSEVSSGANVLTF

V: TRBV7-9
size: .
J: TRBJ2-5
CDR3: CASSPRPQETQYF

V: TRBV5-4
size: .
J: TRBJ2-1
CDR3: CASSLTSGIYNEQFF

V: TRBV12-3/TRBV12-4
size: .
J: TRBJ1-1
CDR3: CASSRSPRQENTEAFF

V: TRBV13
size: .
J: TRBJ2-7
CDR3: CASSFVEGLETEQYF

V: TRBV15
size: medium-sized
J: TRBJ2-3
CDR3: CATSRTADTDTQYF

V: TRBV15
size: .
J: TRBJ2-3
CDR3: CATSRGIGSRTDTQYF

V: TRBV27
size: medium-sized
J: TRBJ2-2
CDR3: CASSLFRDSNTGELFF

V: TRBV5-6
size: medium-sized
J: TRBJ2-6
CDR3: CASSLSGANVLTF

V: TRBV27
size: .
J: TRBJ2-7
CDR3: CASRARTGSTYEQYF

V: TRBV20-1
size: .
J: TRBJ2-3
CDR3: CSASGQGGPDTQYF

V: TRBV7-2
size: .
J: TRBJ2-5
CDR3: CASSWGETQYF